Shown below are 10 T cell receptor beta chains from a single sample sequenced in a study of beta chain features in type 1 diabetes. The sequenced template was cDNA made from the entire isolated RNA. Using immunoSEQ multiplex PCR, the repertoire was profiled, and TCRdb retains in-frame clones only, with some absent. The data hold around 340,000 clones, with 15% to 20% observed a single time. What was sequenced was naive CD4+ T cells from blood. These TCRs come from a woman aged 18 to 35 in good health.

The chain carries TRBV30 and TRBJ1-5; D is unclear. The germline V and J ends were trimmed by 8 bases and 2 bases, with 10 bases remaining between them. The CDR3 runs 12 residues. Germline V gene sequence: CDR1 GTSNPN, CDR2 SVGIG (reference sequence). The CDR3 spells CAVRMGNQPQHF. The CDR3 DNA reads TGTGCCGTTAGAATGGGCAATCAGCCCCAGCATTTT.

The rearrangement links TRBV29-1 to TRBJ1-1, with a tentative D call TRBD1 (6 bases). The CDR3 is 14 amino acids. The V gene lost 6 bases and the J gene lost 1 base, with 15 bases spanning the gap. CDR1 is SQVTM, CDR2 ANQGSEA, per germline. CDR3 coding DNA: TGCAGCGTCTTAAGGACAGCCCCGAACACTGAAGCTTTCTTT. Amino acid sequence: CSVLRTAPNTEAFF.

The V and J genes are TRBV7-9 and TRBJ2-6, with D tentatively TRBD2 (7 bases). There are 19 residues in the CDR3. Germline-derived CDR1 and CDR2 are SEHNR and FQNEAQ (reference sequence). V was clipped by 4 bases and J by 2 bases, with 21 bases between them. The CDR3 DNA sequence: TGTGCCAGCAGCTCTACCCGAAGGGGGGGGATCCCTGGGGCCAACGTCCTGACTTTC. Amino acids: CASSSTRRGGIPGANVLTF.

This clone was found a few times. V is TRBV30 and J is TRBJ2-1, with 8 bases that match TRBD2. The CDR3 totals 14 residues. Germline CDR1 is GTSNPN and CDR2 is SVGIG (reference sequence). V shed 2 bases, J shed 6 bases, and the junction held 6 bases outside the gene matches. CDR3 nucleotide sequence: TGTGCCTGGAGTCCGAGCGGGAGTTTCAATGAGCAGTTCTTC. This sequence encodes CAWSPSGSFNEQFF. Combining the CDR3 with reference TRBV30 and TRBJ2-1 gives the whole variable domain SQTIHQWPATLVQPVGSPLSLECTVEGTSNPNLYWYRQAAGRGLQLLFYSVGIGQISSEVPQNLSASRPQDRQFILSSKKLLLSDSGFYLCAWSPSGSFNEQFFGPGTRLTVL.

This clone was counted between two and nine times. The rearrangement links TRBV18 to TRBJ2-6; TRBD2 matches at 11 bases. V lost 6 bases, J lost 0 bases, and 4 bases stayed unmatched. Germline CDR1 and CDR2: KGHSH and LQKENI. CDR3 length equals 17 residues. The CDR3 spells CASSPTSGSSGANVLTF. The CDR3 DNA reads TGTGCCAGCTCGCCAACTAGCGGGAGCTCTGGGGCCAACGTCCTGACTTTC.

V and J are TRBV30 and TRBJ1-1; 7 bases map to TRBD1. Germline V gene lookup returns CDR1 GTSNPN and CDR2 SVGIG (reference sequence). Losses at the gene ends were 2 bases for V and 10 bases for J; bases not matched to a gene: 4. The CDR3 contains 11 residues. The CDR3 sequence is CAWSNRGRAFF. The CDR3 bases are TGTGCCTGGAGTAACAGGGGTCGAGCTTTCTTT. Drawing the rest from reference TRBV30 and TRBJ1-1, the complete variable domain is SQTIHQWPATLVQPVGSPLSLECTVEGTSNPNLYWYRQAAGRGLQLLFYSVGIGQISSEVPQNLSASRPQDRQFILSSKKLLLSDSGFYLCAWSNRGRAFFGQGTRLTVV.

V gene TRBV11-2 combines with J gene TRBJ2-3; 10 nucleotides match TRBD2. This CDR3 comprises 14 residues. Germline CDR1 reads SGHAT; CDR2 reads FQNNGV. J gave up 6 bases and V 6 bases, and 6 bases lay outside the gene matches. CDR3 amino acids: CASSQRGGRDTQYF. For the CDR3, the DNA is TGTGCCAGCAGTCAGCGGGGGGGCAGGGATACGCAGTATTTT.

This clone was detected a few times. The chain has TRBV7-2 and TRBJ2-7; 7 bases agree with TRBD1. The length of the CDR3 is 13 residues. Germline V gene lookup returns CDR1 SGHTA and CDR2 FQGNSA. The J segment lost 7 bases and the V segment lost 7 bases, leaving 10 bases of the junction unmatched. This CDR3 reads CASTLDREEEQYF. The CDR3 nucleotides read TGTGCCAGCACTCTAGACAGGGAAGAGGAGCAGTACTTC. Full variable domain (outside the CDR3, taken from reference TRBV7-2 and TRBJ2-7): GAGVSQSPSNKVTEKGKDVELRCDPISGHTALYWYRQSLGQGLEFLIYFQGNSAPDKSGLPSDRFSAERTGGSVSTLTIQRTQQEDSAVYLCASTLDREEEQYFGPGTRLTVT.

This chain links TRBV7-6 with TRBJ1-4; D is ambiguous. Per germline, CDR1 SGHVS and CDR2 FNYEAQ. This CDR3 is 16 amino acids long. V dropped 2 bases and J dropped 8 bases, with 18 bases sitting between them. The CDR3 sequence is CASSLSLDRGAEKLFF. CDR3 sequence (DNA): TGTGCCAGCAGCTTATCTCTCGACCGGGGAGCCGAAAAACTGTTTTTT.

This clone has only a few counts. The genes are TRBV11-2 and TRBJ2-3, with 12 bases identical to TRBD2. The germline gives CDR1 SGHAT, CDR2 FQNNGV. Trimming cost V 5 bases and J 0 bases; bases outside gene matches: 9. This CDR3 spans 18 amino acids. The CDR3 nucleotides are TGTGCCAGCAGCCCTAGGACTAGCGGGGCCACTAGCACAGATACGCAGTATTTT. Translating it yields CASSPRTSGATSTDTQYF.